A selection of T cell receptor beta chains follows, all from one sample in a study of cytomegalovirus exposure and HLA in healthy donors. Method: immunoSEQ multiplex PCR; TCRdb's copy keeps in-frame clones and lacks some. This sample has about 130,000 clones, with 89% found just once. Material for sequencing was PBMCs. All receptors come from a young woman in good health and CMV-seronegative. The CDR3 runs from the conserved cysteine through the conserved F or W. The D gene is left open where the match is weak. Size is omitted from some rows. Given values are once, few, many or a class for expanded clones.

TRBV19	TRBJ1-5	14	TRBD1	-	CASSNRGGNQPQHF	TGTGCCAGTAGTAACAGGGGAGGCAATCAGCCCCAGCATTTT
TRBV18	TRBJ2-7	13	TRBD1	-	CASSQTGGNEQYF	TGTGCCAGCTCACAGACAGGGGGAAACGAGCAGTACTTC
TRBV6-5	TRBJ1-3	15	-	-	CASSNQGREGNTIYF	TGTGCCAGCAGTAACCAGGGGCGCGAAGGAAACACCATATATTTT
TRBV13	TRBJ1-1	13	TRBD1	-	CASSSRDSPEAFF	TGTGCCAGCAGCTCCCGGGACAGTCCTGAAGCTTTCTTT
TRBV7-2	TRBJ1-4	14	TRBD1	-	CASSFDRVSEKLFF	TGTGCCAGCAGCTTTGACAGGGTTTCGGAAAAACTGTTTTTT
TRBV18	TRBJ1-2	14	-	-	CASSPQQGSGGYTF	TGTGCCAGCTCACCCCAACAGGGATCTGGTGGCTACACCTTC
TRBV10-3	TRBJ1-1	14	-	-	CAISEGQLNTEAFF	TGTGCCATCAGTGAGGGACAGTTAAACACTGAAGCTTTCTTT
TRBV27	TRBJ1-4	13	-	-	CASSLYSGEKLFF	TGTGCCAGCAGTTTATATTCCGGTGAAAAACTGTTTTTT
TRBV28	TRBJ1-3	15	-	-	CASSLAGQSGNTIYF	TGTGCCAGCAGTTTAGCGGGGCAGTCTGGAAACACCATATATTTT
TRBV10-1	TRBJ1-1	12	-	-	CASSETGTEAFF	TGCGCCAGCAGTGAAACGGGCACTGAAGCTTTCTTT
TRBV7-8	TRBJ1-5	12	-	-	CASSLGPQPQHF	TGTGCCAGCAGCTTAGGGCCCCAGCCCCAGCATTTT
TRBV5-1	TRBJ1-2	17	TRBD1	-	CASSLVTGGIGNYGYTF	TGCGCCAGCAGCTTGGTGACAGGGGGGATTGGTAACTATGGCTACACCTTC
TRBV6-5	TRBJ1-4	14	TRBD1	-	CASSLDRGWEKLFF	TGTGCCAGCAGTTTGGACAGGGGTTGGGAAAAACTGTTTTTT
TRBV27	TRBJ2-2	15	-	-	CASSHRPLDTGELFF	TGTGCCAGCAGCCATCGGCCCCTAGACACCGGGGAGCTGTTTTTT
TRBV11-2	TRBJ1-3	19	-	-	CASSLDRPGGVTSGNTIYF	TGTGCCAGCAGCTTAGATCGGCCCGGGGGAGTAACCTCTGGAAACACCATATATTTT
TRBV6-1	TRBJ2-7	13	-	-	CASRAYGDYEQYF	TGTGCCAGCCGAGCGTACGGAGACTACGAGCAGTACTTC
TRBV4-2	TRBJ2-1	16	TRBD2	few	CASSQATAGGIDEQFF	TGTGCCAGCAGCCAAGCGACGGCGGGGGGGATCGATGAGCAGTTCTTC
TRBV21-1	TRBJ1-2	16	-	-	CASRRGQLQSNYGYTF	TGTGCCAGCAGGCGAGGACAGCTACAAAGCAACTATGGCTACACCTTC
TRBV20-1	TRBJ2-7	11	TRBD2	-	CSTERDYEQYF	TGCAGCACTGAGCGGGACTACGAGCAGTACTTC
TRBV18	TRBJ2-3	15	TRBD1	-	CASSPGQGRTDTQYF	TGTGCCAGCTCACCGGGACAGGGGAGAACAGATACGCAGTATTTT
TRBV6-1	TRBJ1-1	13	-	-	CASSGATGLEAFF	TGTGCCAGCAGTGGGGCAACAGGATTAGAAGCTTTCTTT
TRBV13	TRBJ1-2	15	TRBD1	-	CASRTRGLPNYGYTF	TGTGCCAGCAGGACGAGGGGGCTACCTAACTATGGCTACACCTTC
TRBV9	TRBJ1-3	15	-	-	CASSVGTSSGNTIYF	TGTGCCAGCAGCGTAGGAACAAGCTCTGGAAACACCATATATTTT
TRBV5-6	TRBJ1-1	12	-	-	CASSPGVSEAFF	TGTGCCAGCAGCCCCGGTGTGTCTGAAGCTTTCTTT
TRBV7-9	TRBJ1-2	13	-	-	CASSLWGLGGYTF	TGTGCCAGCAGCCTTTGGGGGCTGGGTGGCTACACCTTC
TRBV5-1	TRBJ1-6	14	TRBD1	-	CASMTGTGESPLHF	TGCGCCAGCATGACCGGGACAGGGGAGTCACCCCTCCACTTT
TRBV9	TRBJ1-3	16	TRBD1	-	CASSVGGGGAGNTIYF	TGTGCCAGCAGCGTAGGTGGAGGGGGCGCTGGAAACACCATATATTTT
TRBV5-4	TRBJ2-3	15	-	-	CASSSQAEGTDTQYF	TGTGCCAGCAGCTCACAAGCGGAGGGCACAGATACGCAGTATTTT
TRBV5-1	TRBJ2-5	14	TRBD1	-	CASSGQGAQETQYF	TGCGCCAGCAGCGGACAGGGCGCTCAAGAGACCCAGTACTTC
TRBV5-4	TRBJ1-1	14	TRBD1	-	CASSWDSLNTEAFF	TGTGCCAGCAGCTGGGACAGCTTGAACACTGAAGCTTTCTTT
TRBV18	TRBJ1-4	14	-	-	CASSADISNEKLFF	TGTGCCAGCTCAGCGGACATAAGTAATGAAAAACTGTTTTTT
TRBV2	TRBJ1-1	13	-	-	CASSLTLNTEAFF	TGTGCCAGCAGTCTCACACTGAACACTGAAGCTTTCTTT
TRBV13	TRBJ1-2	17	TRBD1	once	CASSQEKGQGGNYGYTF	TGTGCCAGCAGCCAGGAAAAAGGACAGGGTGGGAACTATGGCTACACCTTC
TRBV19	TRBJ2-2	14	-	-	CASIRQENTGELFF	TGTGCCAGTATCCGGCAGGAGAACACCGGGGAGCTGTTTTTT
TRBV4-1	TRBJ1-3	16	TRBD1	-	CASSPRTGKTGNTIYF	TGCGCCAGCAGCCCGCGGACAGGAAAAACTGGAAACACCATATATTTT
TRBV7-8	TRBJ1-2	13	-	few	CASSFTRNYGYTF	TGTGCCAGCAGCTTTACTCGTAACTATGGCTACACCTTC
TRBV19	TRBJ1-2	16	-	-	CASSITKATGLYGYTF	TGTGCCAGTAGTATTACCAAAGCGACAGGCCTCTATGGCTACACCTTC
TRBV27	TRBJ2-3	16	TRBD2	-	CASTPVTSGGADTQYF	TGTGCCAGCACCCCCGTGACTAGCGGGGGGGCAGATACGCAGTATTTT
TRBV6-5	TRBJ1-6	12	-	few	CASSYGDSPLHF	TGTGCCAGCAGTTACGGAGATTCACCCCTCCACTTT
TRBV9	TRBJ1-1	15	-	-	CASSVYSGDGTEAFF	TGTGCCAGCAGCGTATACTCAGGGGACGGCACTGAAGCTTTCTTT
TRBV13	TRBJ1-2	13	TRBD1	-	CASRTGTDYGYTF	TGTGCCAGCAGAACCGGGACAGACTATGGCTACACCTTC
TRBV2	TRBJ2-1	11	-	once	CASKRYNEQFF	TGTGCCAGCAAGAGGTACAATGAGCAGTTCTTC
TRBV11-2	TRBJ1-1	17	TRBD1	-	CASSPYRGINVNTEAFF	TGTGCCAGCAGCCCCTACAGGGGGATAAACGTTAACACTGAAGCTTTCTTT